A selection of T cell receptor beta chains follows, all from one sample in a study of blood T cell repertoires in COVID-19. Measured with immunoSEQ multiplex PCR; TCRdb has only the in-frame clones, and not every one. Of some 300,000 clones in the sample, 70% to 90% were seen once. Sequences were obtained from peripheral blood. All receptors derive from a man aged 65 to 85 with acute or convalescent COVID-19. CDR3s include the opening cysteine and the closing phenylalanine or tryptophan. Fields, in order: V gene, D gene, J gene, clone size, CDR3 protein, CDR3 DNA. D genes are given only for firm matches. Only part of the rows carry a size: once, few, many, or a class if the clone is expanded.

V gene: TRBV6-5
D gene: .
J gene: TRBJ2-2
clone size: .
CDR3 protein: CASAATGTGELFF
CDR3 DNA: TGTGCCAGCGCCGCGACTGGCACCGGGGAGCTGTTTTTT

V gene: TRBV7-2
D gene: .
J gene: TRBJ1-4
clone size: .
CDR3 protein: CASSLGSQAGEKLFF
CDR3 DNA: TGTGCCAGCAGCTTAGGGTCCCAGGCCGGAGAAAAACTGTTTTTT

V gene: TRBV28
D gene: .
J gene: TRBJ1-1
clone size: .
CDR3 protein: CASSRTVTEAFF
CDR3 DNA: TGTGCCAGCAGCCGTACAGTTACTGAAGCTTTCTTT

V gene: TRBV25-1
D gene: .
J gene: TRBJ2-7
clone size: .
CDR3 protein: CASSVPGSYEQYF
CDR3 DNA: TGTGCCAGCAGTGTCCCAGGGTCCTACGAGCAGTACTTC

V gene: TRBV4-3
D gene: TRBD2
J gene: TRBJ2-1
clone size: .
CDR3 protein: CASSQASSGGSYNEQFF
CDR3 DNA: TGCGCCAGCAGCCAAGCATCTAGCGGAGGGTCCTACAATGAGCAGTTCTTC

V gene: TRBV29-1
D gene: TRBD2
J gene: TRBJ2-1
clone size: .
CDR3 protein: CSAATSGGYNEQFF
CDR3 DNA: TGCAGCGCCGCGACTAGCGGGGGATACAATGAGCAGTTCTTC

V gene: TRBV6-5
D gene: TRBD1
J gene: TRBJ1-3
clone size: .
CDR3 protein: CASRDRGTGNTIYF
CDR3 DNA: TGTGCCAGCAGAGACAGGGGCACAGGAAACACCATATATTTT

V gene: TRBV28
D gene: .
J gene: TRBJ2-4
clone size: once
CDR3 protein: CASSQQELAKNIQYF
CDR3 DNA: TGTGCCAGCAGTCAGCAGGAATTAGCCAAAAACATTCAGTACTTC

V gene: TRBV11-3
D gene: .
J gene: TRBJ2-1
clone size: .
CDR3 protein: CASSLDEANEQFF
CDR3 DNA: TGTGCCAGCAGCTTAGATGAGGCTAATGAGCAGTTCTTC

V gene: TRBV21-1
D gene: .
J gene: TRBJ2-3
clone size: .
CDR3 protein: CASSPRTPGQDTDTQYF
CDR3 DNA: TGTGCCAGCAGCCCTAGGACTCCGGGACAGGACACAGATACGCAGTATTTT

V gene: TRBV5-1
D gene: TRBD1
J gene: TRBJ1-1
clone size: .
CDR3 protein: CASSSRQGAIEAFF
CDR3 DNA: TGCGCCAGCAGCTCCCGACAGGGGGCGATTGAAGCTTTCTTT

V gene: TRBV10-3
D gene: TRBD2
J gene: TRBJ2-5
clone size: .
CDR3 protein: CATLLAGGETQYF
CDR3 DNA: TGTGCCACCCTACTAGCGGGAGGAGAGACCCAGTACTTC

V gene: TRBV19
D gene: .
J gene: TRBJ1-5
clone size: .
CDR3 protein: CASSIEYRVSNQPQHF
CDR3 DNA: TGTGCCAGTAGTATAGAATACAGGGTTAGCAATCAGCCCCAGCATTTT

V gene: TRBV5-1
D gene: .
J gene: TRBJ2-6
clone size: .
CDR3 protein: CASSSGRAGANVLTF
CDR3 DNA: TGCGCCAGCAGCTCTGGCAGGGCTGGGGCCAACGTCCTGACTTTC

V gene: TRBV29-1
D gene: .
J gene: TRBJ2-7
clone size: .
CDR3 protein: CSARTAAYEQYF
CDR3 DNA: TGCAGCGCTCGGACAGCCGCCTACGAGCAGTACTTC

V gene: TRBV6-2/TRBV6-3
D gene: .
J gene: TRBJ2-1
clone size: .
CDR3 protein: CASSYGASRVGREQFF
CDR3 DNA: TGTGCCAGCAGTTACGGGGCTAGCCGGGTCGGGAGAGAGCAGTTCTTC

V gene: TRBV19
D gene: TRBD1
J gene: TRBJ2-3
clone size: .
CDR3 protein: CASSSLSGTGSTDTQYF
CDR3 DNA: TGTGCCAGTAGCTCCTTAAGCGGGACAGGGAGCACAGATACGCAGTATTTT

V gene: TRBV28
D gene: TRBD1
J gene: TRBJ1-6
clone size: .
CDR3 protein: CASSLGTGYSPLHF
CDR3 DNA: TGTGCCAGCAGTTTAGGGACAGGGTACTCACCCCTCCACTTT

V gene: TRBV7-2
D gene: .
J gene: TRBJ1-6
clone size: .
CDR3 protein: CASSSNRNSPLHF
CDR3 DNA: TGTGCCAGCAGCTCCAACAGGAATTCACCCCTCCACTTT

V gene: TRBV5-1
D gene: .
J gene: TRBJ1-4
clone size: .
CDR3 protein: CASSLGTVPNEKLFF
CDR3 DNA: TGCGCCAGCAGCTTGGGGACAGTCCCTAATGAAAAACTGTTTTTT

V gene: TRBV6-6
D gene: .
J gene: TRBJ2-1
clone size: .
CDR3 protein: CASSYSRVYNEQFF
CDR3 DNA: TGTGCCAGCAGTTACTCTCGGGTTTACAATGAGCAGTTCTTC

V gene: TRBV29-1
D gene: .
J gene: TRBJ1-3
clone size: .
CDR3 protein: CSVTTPGSRNTIYF
CDR3 DNA: TGCAGCGTCACGACGCCAGGGTCCCGAAACACCATATATTTT

V gene: TRBV7-9
D gene: .
J gene: TRBJ1-2
clone size: .
CDR3 protein: CASSQQGLGNYGYTF
CDR3 DNA: TGTGCCAGCAGCCAGCAGGGGCTGGGTAACTATGGCTACACCTTC

V gene: TRBV10-3
D gene: TRBD1
J gene: TRBJ1-2
clone size: .
CDR3 protein: CAISEKGQYGYTF
CDR3 DNA: TGTGCCATCAGTGAGAAGGGACAGTATGGCTACACCTTC

V gene: TRBV7-2
D gene: .
J gene: TRBJ1-4
clone size: once
CDR3 protein: CASSLFRSEKLFF
CDR3 DNA: TGTGCCAGCAGCTTATTTCGGAGTGAAAAACTGTTTTTT

V gene: TRBV30
D gene: .
J gene: TRBJ1-2
clone size: .
CDR3 protein: CAWIRERGYGYTF
CDR3 DNA: TGTGCCTGGATAAGGGAACGGGGCTATGGCTACACCTTC

V gene: TRBV2
D gene: TRBD2
J gene: TRBJ2-7
clone size: once
CDR3 protein: CASSGEGYEQYF
CDR3 DNA: TGTGCCAGCAGCGGGGAGGGCTACGAGCAGTACTTC

V gene: TRBV5-6
D gene: .
J gene: TRBJ1-6
clone size: .
CDR3 protein: CASSLGRLDSPLHF
CDR3 DNA: TGTGCCAGCAGCTTGGGCAGGTTGGATTCACCCCTCCACTTT

V gene: TRBV5-1
D gene: TRBD1
J gene: TRBJ2-1
clone size: .
CDR3 protein: CASSQGQGAINNEQFF
CDR3 DNA: TGCGCCAGCAGCCAGGGACAGGGGGCAATTAACAATGAGCAGTTCTTC

V gene: TRBV5-4
D gene: .
J gene: TRBJ2-2
clone size: .
CDR3 protein: CASSTVLGSVNTGELFF
CDR3 DNA: TGTGCCAGCAGCACCGTCCTAGGATCCGTGAACACCGGGGAGCTGTTTTTT

V gene: TRBV5-6
D gene: .
J gene: TRBJ1-5
clone size: .
CDR3 protein: CASSYLEDQPQHF
CDR3 DNA: TGTGCCAGCAGTTATCTGGAGGATCAGCCCCAGCATTTT

V gene: TRBV7-6
D gene: .
J gene: TRBJ2-2
clone size: .
CDR3 protein: CASSLETSNTGELFF
CDR3 DNA: TGTGCCAGCAGCTTAGAAACTTCGAACACCGGGGAGCTGTTTTTT

V gene: TRBV4-3
D gene: .
J gene: TRBJ1-1
clone size: .
CDR3 protein: CASSPGRDVGEAFF
CDR3 DNA: TGCGCCAGCAGCCCCGGTCGGGATGTCGGGGAAGCTTTCTTT

V gene: TRBV19
D gene: .
J gene: TRBJ1-5
clone size: .
CDR3 protein: CASTGRSQQPQHF
CDR3 DNA: TGTGCCAGTACAGGGAGGAGCCAGCAGCCCCAGCATTTT

V gene: TRBV9
D gene: .
J gene: TRBJ2-3
clone size: .
CDR3 protein: CASSVPSADYTDTQYF
CDR3 DNA: TGTGCCAGCAGCGTCCCATCAGCAGACTACACAGATACGCAGTATTTT

V gene: TRBV10-3
D gene: .
J gene: TRBJ2-3
clone size: .
CDR3 protein: CAISTSPSDTDTQYF
CDR3 DNA: TGTGCCATCAGTACTAGCCCAAGTGACACAGATACGCAGTATTTT

V gene: TRBV7-2
D gene: TRBD1
J gene: TRBJ2-1
clone size: .
CDR3 protein: CASSRGGQGINEQFF
CDR3 DNA: TGTGCCAGCAGCCGCGGGGGACAGGGAATCAATGAGCAGTTCTTC

V gene: TRBV19
D gene: .
J gene: TRBJ2-2
clone size: .
CDR3 protein: CASRDSPGGELFF
CDR3 DNA: TGTGCCAGTCGCGACAGCCCGGGCGGGGAGCTGTTTTTT

V gene: TRBV5-4
D gene: .
J gene: TRBJ2-3
clone size: .
CDR3 protein: CASSLGSGGTVADTQYF
CDR3 DNA: TGTGCCAGCAGCTTGGGAAGCGGCGGGACAGTGGCAGATACGCAGTATTTT